This T cell receptor (beta chain) was recorded in a study of CD8 T cells in Susac syndrome. Random hexamers were used to reverse transcribe an amount of about 0.45 to 1 ug RNA. Using its own MiXCR run on the immunoSEQ multiplex PCR reads, TCRdb lists one record per CDR3 protein. Of approximately 210,000 distinct CDR3 sequences in the sample, roughly 96% were seen once. CDR3 length: 15 amino acids. CDR1 and CDR2 from the germline V gene are SGHNT and YYREEE (reference sequence). J was trimmed by 5 bases and V by 3 bases; bases with no gene match: 3. Sequencing targeted TCR beta in blood CD8+ and CD4+ T cells.

The V and J genes are TRBV5-4 and TRBJ2-2; 11 positions match TRBD1. This clonotype was obtained from a human donor with multiple sclerosis. The sample consisted of CD4+ T cells from PBMCs. The chain's CDR3 is CASSSGQGGTGELFF. The CDR3 nucleotides read TGTGCCAGCAGCTCGGGACAGGGGGGAACCGGGGAGCTGTTTTTT.